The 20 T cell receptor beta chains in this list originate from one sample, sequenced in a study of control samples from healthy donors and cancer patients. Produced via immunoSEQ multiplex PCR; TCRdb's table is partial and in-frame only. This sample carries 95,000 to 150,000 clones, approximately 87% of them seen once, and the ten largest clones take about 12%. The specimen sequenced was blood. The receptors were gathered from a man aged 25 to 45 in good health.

CDR3 in DNA: TGTGCTTCCCAGGGACAGGGATGGGGGGGCTACACCTTC. The encoded protein is CASQGQGWGGYTF. The chain carries TRBV24-1 and TRBJ1-2; 9 bases fit TRBD1. CDR3 length: 13 amino acids. The V gene's germline CDR1 is KGHDR and CDR2 SFDVKD.

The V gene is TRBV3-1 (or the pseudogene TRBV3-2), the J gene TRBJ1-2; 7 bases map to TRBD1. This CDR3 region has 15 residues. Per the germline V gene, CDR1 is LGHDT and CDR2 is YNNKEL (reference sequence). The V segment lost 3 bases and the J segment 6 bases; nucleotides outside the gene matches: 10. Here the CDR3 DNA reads TGTGCCAGCAGCCAGAGGACAGGCGGAGGGAATGGCTACACCTTC. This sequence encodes CASSQRTGGGNGYTF.

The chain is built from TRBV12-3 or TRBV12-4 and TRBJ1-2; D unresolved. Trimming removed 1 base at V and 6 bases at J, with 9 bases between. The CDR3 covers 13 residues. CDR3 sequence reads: CASSLEQLNGYTF. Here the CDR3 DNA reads TGTGCCAGCAGTTTAGAACAGCTGAATGGCTACACCTTC.

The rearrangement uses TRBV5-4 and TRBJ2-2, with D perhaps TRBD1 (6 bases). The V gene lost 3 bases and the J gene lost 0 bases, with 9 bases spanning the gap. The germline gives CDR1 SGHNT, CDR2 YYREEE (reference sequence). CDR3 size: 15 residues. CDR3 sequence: CASSSDSANTGELFF. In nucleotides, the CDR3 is TGTGCCAGCAGCTCGGACAGCGCGAACACCGGGGAGCTGTTTTTT.

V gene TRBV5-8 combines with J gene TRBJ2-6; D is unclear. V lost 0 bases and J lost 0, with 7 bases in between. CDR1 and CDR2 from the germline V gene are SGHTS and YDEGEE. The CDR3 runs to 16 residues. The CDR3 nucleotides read TGTGCCAGCAGCTTGGGACTGAGCTCTGGGGCCAACGTCCTGACTTTC. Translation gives CASSLGLSSGANVLTF.

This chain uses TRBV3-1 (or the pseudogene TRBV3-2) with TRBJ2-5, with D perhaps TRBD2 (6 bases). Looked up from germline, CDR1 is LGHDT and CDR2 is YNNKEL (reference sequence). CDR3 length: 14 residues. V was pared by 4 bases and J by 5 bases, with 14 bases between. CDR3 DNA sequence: TGTGCCAGCAGCCCCCCTGGGAGGTCGGAGACCCAGTACTTC. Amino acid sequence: CASSPPGRSETQYF.

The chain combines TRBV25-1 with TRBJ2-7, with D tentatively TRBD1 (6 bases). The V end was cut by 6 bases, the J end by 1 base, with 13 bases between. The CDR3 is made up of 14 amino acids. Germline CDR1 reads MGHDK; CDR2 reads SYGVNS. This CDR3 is CASRNTGNSYEQYF. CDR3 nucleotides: TGTGCCAGCAGGAACACAGGGAATTCCTACGAGCAGTACTTC.

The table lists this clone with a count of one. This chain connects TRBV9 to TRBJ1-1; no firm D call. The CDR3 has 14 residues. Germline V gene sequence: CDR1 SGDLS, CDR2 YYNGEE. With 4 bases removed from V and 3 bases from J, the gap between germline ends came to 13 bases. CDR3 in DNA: TGTGCCAGCAGCCCGAGAACAGACGACACTGAAGCTTTCTTT. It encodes CASSPRTDDTEAFF.

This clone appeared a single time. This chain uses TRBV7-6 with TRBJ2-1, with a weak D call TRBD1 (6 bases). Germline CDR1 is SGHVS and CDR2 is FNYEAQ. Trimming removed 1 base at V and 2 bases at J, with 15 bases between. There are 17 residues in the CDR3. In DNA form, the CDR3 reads TGTGCCAGCAGCTTAGGGGGGCCCCTAGGGGCCTACAATGAGCAGTTCTTC. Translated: CASSLGGPLGAYNEQFF.

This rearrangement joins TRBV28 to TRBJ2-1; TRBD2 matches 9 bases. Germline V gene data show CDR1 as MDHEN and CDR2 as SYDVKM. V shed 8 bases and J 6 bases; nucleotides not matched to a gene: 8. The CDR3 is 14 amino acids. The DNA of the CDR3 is TGTGCCAGCCTTATAGCGGGGGCCGTCAATGAGCAGTTCTTC. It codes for CASLIAGAVNEQFF.

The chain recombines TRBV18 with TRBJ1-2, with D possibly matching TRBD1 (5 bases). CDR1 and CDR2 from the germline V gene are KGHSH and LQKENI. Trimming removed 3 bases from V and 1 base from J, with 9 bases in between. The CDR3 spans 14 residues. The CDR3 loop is CASSPGVLNYGYTF. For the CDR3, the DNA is TGTGCCAGCTCACCGGGGGTGCTTAACTATGGCTACACCTTC.

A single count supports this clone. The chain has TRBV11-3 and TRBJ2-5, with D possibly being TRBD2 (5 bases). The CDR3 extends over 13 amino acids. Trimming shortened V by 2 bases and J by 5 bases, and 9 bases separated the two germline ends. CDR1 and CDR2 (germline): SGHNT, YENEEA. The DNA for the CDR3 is TGTGCCAGCAGCTTACCCGGGGTGGAGACCCAGTACTTC. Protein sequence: CASSLPGVETQYF.

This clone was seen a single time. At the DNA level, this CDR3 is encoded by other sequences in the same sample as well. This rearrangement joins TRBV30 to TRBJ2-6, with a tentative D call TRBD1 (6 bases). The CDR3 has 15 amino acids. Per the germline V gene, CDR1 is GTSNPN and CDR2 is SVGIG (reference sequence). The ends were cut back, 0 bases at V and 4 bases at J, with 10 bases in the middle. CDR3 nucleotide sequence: TGTGCCTGGAGTGTATGGGGGACAGGGGCCAACGTCCTGACTTTC. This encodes CAWSVWGTGANVLTF.

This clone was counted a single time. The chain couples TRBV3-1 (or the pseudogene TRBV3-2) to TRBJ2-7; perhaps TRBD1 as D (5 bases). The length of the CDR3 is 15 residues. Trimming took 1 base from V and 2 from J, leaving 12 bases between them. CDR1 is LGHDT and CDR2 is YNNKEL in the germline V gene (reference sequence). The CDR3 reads CASSQGGGRAYEQYV. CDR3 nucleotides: TGTGCCAGCAGCCAAGGGGGCGGCAGGGCCTACGAGCAGTACGTC.

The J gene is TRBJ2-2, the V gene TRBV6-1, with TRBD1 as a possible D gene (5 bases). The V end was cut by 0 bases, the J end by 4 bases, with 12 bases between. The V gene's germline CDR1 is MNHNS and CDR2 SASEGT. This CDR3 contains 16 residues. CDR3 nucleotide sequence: TGTGCCAGCAGTGAAGCGGGGCAGCTTACCACCGGGGAGCTGTTTTTT. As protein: CASSEAGQLTTGELFF.

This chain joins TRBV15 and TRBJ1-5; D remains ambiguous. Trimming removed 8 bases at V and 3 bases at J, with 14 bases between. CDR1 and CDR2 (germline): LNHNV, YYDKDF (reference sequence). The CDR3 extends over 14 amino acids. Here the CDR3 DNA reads TGTGCCACCGTGGAGGGAATGAACAATCAGCCCCAGCATTTT. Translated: CATVEGMNNQPQHF.

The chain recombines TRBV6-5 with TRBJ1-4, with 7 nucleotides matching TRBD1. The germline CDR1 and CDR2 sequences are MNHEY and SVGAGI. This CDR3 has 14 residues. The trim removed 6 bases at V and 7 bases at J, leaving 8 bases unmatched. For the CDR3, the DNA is TGTGCCAGCAGCGGGGGACAGCCCCCTGAAAAACTGTTTTTT. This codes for CASSGGQPPEKLFF.

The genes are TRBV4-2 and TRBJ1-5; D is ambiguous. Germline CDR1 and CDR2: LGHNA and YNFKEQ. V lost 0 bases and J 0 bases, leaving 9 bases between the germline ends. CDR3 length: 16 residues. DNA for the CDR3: TGTGCCAGCAGCCAAGACAAAACCGCTAGCAATCAGCCCCAGCATTTT. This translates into CASSQDKTASNQPQHF.

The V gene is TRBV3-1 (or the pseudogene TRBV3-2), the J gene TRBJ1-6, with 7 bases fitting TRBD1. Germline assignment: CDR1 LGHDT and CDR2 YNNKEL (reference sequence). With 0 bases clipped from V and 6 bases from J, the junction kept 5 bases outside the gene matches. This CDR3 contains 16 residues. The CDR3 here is CASSQELQGTNSPLHF. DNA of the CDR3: TGTGCCAGCAGCCAAGAGTTACAGGGGACTAATTCACCCCTCCACTTT.

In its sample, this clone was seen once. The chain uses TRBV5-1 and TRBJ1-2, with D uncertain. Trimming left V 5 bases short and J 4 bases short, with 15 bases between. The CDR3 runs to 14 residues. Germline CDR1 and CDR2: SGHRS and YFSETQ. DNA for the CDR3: TGCGCCAGCAGGCCTCCGGGATCAGGCTATGGCTACACCTTC. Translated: CASRPPGSGYGYTF.